This TCR beta chain was retrieved from a study of shared clonotypes between healthy human individuals. Deep-level assay runs were performed. The repertoire was sequenced with immunoSEQ multiplex PCR; TCRdb's copy has only in-frame clones and lacks some. The sample holds fewer than 700,000 clones, roughly 72% seen once. Caucasian adults living in Nashville, Tennessee, provided all samples. The ends lost 3 bases at V and 3 bases at J; junction bases unmatched: 2. Germline V gene data show CDR1 as SGHTA and CDR2 as FQGTGA. This CDR3 comprises 13 residues. The genes are TRBV7-3 and TRBJ2-7; TRBD2 aligns across 7 bases. This TCR came from a woman aged 40 to 50 in good health. Some clones in this sample may be carry-over from other donors' samples. Sequencing used PBMCs. CDR3 region: CASSFGGGYEQYF. DNA for the CDR3: TGTGCCAGCAGCTTTGGCGGGGGCTACGAGCAGTACTTC.